This T cell receptor beta chain was observed in a study of response to subunit inactivated influenza vaccine. Findings and caveats of the study: That few new T cells are recruited by each seasonal influenza vaccination was the authors' suggestion.

One entry per CDR3 protein results from TCRdb running MiXCR on the RT-PCR reads. Of around 750,000 distinct CDR3 sequences in the sample, approximately 22% are singletons; the top ten hold roughly 10%. About this clonotype: Its antigen remains unidentified.

The V end lost 5 bases, the J end lost 5 bases, and 15 bases lay between the germline ends. Per the germline V gene, CDR1 is SGHDT and CDR2 is YYEEEE. CDR3 length: 14 residues. This chain uses TRBV5-6 with TRBJ2-3, with D perhaps TRBD1 or TRBD2 (7 bases each). This TCR was recovered from a man aged 45-60 years who received an inactivated influenza vaccine. The specimen was PBMCs from blood, collected 5 days after vaccination. The DNA for the CDR3 is TGTGCCAGCAGGATTACAGGGGAGGGAGATACGCAGTATTTT. The encoded protein is CASRITGEGDTQYF.